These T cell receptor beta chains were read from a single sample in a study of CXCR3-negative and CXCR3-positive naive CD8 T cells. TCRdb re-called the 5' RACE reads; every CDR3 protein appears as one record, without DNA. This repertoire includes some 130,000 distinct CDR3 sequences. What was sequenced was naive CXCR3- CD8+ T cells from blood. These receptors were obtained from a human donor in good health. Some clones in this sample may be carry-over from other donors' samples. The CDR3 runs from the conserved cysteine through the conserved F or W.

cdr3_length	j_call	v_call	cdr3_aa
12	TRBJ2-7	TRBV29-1	CSAETGPYEQYF
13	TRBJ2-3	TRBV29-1	CSVVDRDADTQYF
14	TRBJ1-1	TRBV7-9	CASTRLLGVTEAFF
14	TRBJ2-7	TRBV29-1	CSVFPGAGSGEQYF
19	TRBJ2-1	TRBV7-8	CASSLRVADSGGVYNEQFF
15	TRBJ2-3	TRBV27	CASSFGLAGTDTQYF
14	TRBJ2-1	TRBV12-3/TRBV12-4	CASSPWVSYNEQFF
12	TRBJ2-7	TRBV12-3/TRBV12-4	CASSWGQRLEYF
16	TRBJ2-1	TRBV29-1	CSVEGMRGVFHNEQFF
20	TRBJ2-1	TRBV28	CASSSTPLLVSGGRYNEQFF
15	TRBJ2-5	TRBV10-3	CAISDEGGEEETQYF
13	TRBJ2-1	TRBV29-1	CSVRLAGYNEQFF
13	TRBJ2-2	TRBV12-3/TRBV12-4	CASSFERAGELFF
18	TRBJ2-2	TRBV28	CASSFRKTSGGFTGELFF
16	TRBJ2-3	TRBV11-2	CASSLLGSRDVNTQYF
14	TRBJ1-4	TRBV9	CASSVGGRNEKLFF
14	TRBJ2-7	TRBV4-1	CASSHPRTAYEQYF
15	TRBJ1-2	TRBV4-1	CASSQDFGVNYGYTF
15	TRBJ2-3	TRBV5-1	CASSPPRGFTDTQYF
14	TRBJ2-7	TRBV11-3	CASSLDGFSYEQYF
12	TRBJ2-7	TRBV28	CASRLGPYEQYF
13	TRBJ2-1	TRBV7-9	CASRDRGYNEQFF
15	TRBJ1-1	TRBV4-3	CASSQDRTMNTEAFF
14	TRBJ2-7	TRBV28	CASSLRTGWYEQYF
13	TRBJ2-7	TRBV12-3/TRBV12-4	CASSPPLGDEQYF
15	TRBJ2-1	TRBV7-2	CASSLVLGVIDEQFF
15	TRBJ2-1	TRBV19	CASKDRLALMNEQFF
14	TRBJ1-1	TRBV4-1	CASSQDREGGEAFF
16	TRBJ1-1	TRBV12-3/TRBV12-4	CASSLATHRGTETAFF
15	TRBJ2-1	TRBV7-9	CASSHPGGAYNEQFF
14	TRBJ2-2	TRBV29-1	CSVVGGATTGELFF
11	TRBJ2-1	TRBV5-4	CASSLKFEQFF
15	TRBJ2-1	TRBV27	CASSPETLSYNEQFF
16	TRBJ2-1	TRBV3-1	CASSPRLAGVYNEQFF
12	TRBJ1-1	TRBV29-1	CSVVGQGDEAFF
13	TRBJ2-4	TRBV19	CASSPWTKNIQYF
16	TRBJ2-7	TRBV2	CASSEGRLAGAYEQYF
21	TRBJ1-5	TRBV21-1	CASSKGRKTRPSTYSNQPQHF
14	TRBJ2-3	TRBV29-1	CSVVGGSSGDTQYF
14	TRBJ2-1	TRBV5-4	CASSLVGAGDEQFF
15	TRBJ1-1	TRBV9	CASSVGGGSVTEAFF
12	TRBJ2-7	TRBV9	CASSPGGYEQYF
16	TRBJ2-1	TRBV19	CASSLPSGAFHNEQFF
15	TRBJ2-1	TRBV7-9	CASSTGTTRGDEQFF
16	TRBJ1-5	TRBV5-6	CASSLADEGRNQPQHF
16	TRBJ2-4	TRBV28	CASSPPYRGLGNIPYF
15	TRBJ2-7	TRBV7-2	CASSLDTGEYYEQYF
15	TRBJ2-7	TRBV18	CASSPPTGFSYEQYF
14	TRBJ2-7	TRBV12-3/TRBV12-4	CASSFGLAGSEQYF
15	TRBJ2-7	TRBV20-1	CSARGAGPDPYEQYF
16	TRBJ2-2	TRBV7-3	CASGGPTSGRTGELFF
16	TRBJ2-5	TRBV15	CATSRGSGGYQETQYF
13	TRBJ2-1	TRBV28	CASSSVRGNEQFF
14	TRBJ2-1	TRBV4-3	CASSQSGGYNEQFF
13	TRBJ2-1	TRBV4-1	CASSQTAFNEQFF